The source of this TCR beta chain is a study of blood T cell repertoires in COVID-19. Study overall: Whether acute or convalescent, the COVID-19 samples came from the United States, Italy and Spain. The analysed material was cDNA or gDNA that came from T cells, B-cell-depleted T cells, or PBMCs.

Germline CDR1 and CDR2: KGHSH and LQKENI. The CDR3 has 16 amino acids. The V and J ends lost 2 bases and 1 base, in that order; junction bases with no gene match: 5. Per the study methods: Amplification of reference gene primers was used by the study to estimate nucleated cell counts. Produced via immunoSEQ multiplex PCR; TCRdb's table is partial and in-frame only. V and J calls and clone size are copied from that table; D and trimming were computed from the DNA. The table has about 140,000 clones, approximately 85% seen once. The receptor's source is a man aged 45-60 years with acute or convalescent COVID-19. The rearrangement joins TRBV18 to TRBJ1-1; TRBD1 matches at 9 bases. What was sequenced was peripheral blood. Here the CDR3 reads CASSPSGQGSNTEAFF. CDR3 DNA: TGTGCCAGCTCACCATCGGGACAGGGCTCGAACACTGAAGCTTTCTTT.